The 13 T cell receptor beta chains in this list originate from one sample, sequenced in a study of beta chain features in type 1 diabetes. The investigators reverse transcribed all of the isolated RNA, so they sequenced expressed TCRB transcripts. TCRdb's table, derived via immunoSEQ multiplex PCR, lists solely in-frame clones and lacks some. The sample consists of approximately 250,000 clones, 13% to 15% of them appearing once. The sequenced sample consisted of naive CD4+ T cells from blood. The receptors were sampled from a woman aged 40 to 50 in good health.

This clone was observed a handful of times. The rearrangement uses TRBV5-1 and TRBJ1-5; TRBD1 aligns across 8 bases. Trimming at V came to 4 bases and at J to 5 bases, leaving 2 bases not matched to a gene. The CDR3 length is 13 residues. CDR1 SGHRS and CDR2 YFSETQ come from the germline V gene. The CDR3 DNA is TGCGCCAGCAGCCCGGGACAGGATCAGCCCCAGCATTTT. It is translated as CASSPGQDQPQHF.

The chain couples TRBV4-3 to TRBJ2-5, with D perhaps TRBD2 (6 bases). This CDR3 region has 16 residues. Germline assignment: CDR1 LGHNA and CDR2 YSLEER. The ends were cut back, 5 bases at V and 0 bases at J, with 16 bases in the middle. For the CDR3, the DNA is TGCGCCAGCAGCGCGAGCGGAGCGGGTAACCAAGAGACCCAGTACTTC. This sequence encodes CASSASGAGNQETQYF.

The chain has TRBV5-4 and TRBJ1-6; D is unresolved. Germline lookup yields CDR1 SGHNT and CDR2 YYREEE (reference sequence). CDR3 size: 15 residues. The V gene lost 0 bases and the J gene lost 0 bases, with 4 bases spanning the gap. The DNA of the CDR3 is TGTGCCAGCAGCTTGGGTAGCTCCTATAATTCACCCCTCCACTTT. This sequence encodes CASSLGSSYNSPLHF.

The chain carries TRBV27 and TRBJ1-6, with a possible D match to TRBD1 (6 bases). Germline assignment: CDR1 MNHEY and CDR2 SMNVEV (reference sequence). The CDR3 sequence is 13 residues long. Trimming shortened V by 7 bases and J by 7 bases, and 11 bases separated the two germline ends. CDR3 nucleotide sequence: TGTGCCAGCATGGACAGAGCGAATTCACCCCTCCACTTT. Translated: CASMDRANSPLHF.

The table lists this clone with a few counts. The chain uses TRBV18 and TRBJ1-1, with unresolved D. Germline CDR1 is KGHSH and CDR2 is LQKENI. Trimming left V 4 bases short and J 5 bases short, with 14 bases between. The CDR3 is 14 residues long. This CDR3 reads CASSLGSAVTEAFF. CDR3 nucleotides: TGTGCCAGCTCACTGGGCTCAGCGGTAACTGAAGCTTTCTTT.

This clone turned up a few times. The chain links TRBV5-1 to TRBJ1-1, with 9 bases that match TRBD1. J lost 4 bases, V lost 3 bases, and 7 bases had no gene match. The length of the CDR3 is 15 residues. The V gene's germline CDR1 is SGHRS and CDR2 YFSETQ. CDR3 in DNA: TGCGCCAGCAGCTCTCTACAGGGGGCAAGCACTGAAGCTTTCTTT. It yields the protein CASSSLQGASTEAFF.

The V gene is TRBV7-2, the J gene TRBJ1-1; D may be TRBD1 (6 bases). CDR3 size: 13 residues. Germline values: CDR1 SGHTA, CDR2 FQGNSA. The germline V and J ends were trimmed by 5 bases and 3 bases, with 10 bases remaining between them. The CDR3 is CASSPEGDTEAFF. The CDR3 DNA reads TGTGCCAGCAGCCCCGAGGGGGACACTGAAGCTTTCTTT.

This clone came up a few times. The rearrangement joins TRBV11-1 to TRBJ2-7; perhaps TRBD1 as D (5 bases). Germline V gene data show CDR1 as SGHAT and CDR2 as FQDESV (reference sequence). Between the trimmed V and J ends, which lost 7 bases and 3 bases, there was a span of 16 bases. This CDR3 spans 14 amino acids. CDR3 coding DNA: TGTGCCAGCAATTCAGGGCCCTCTTTCTACGAGCAGTACTTC. It specifies CASNSGPSFYEQYF.

As concerns this clone: Other DNA sequences from this sample encode an identical CDR3 as well. This chain connects TRBV5-4 to TRBJ1-2, with D possibly TRBD1 on 6 matching bases. V was trimmed by 0 bases and J by 7 bases, leaving 10 bases between them. CDR1 and CDR2 (germline): SGHNT, YYREEE (reference sequence). This CDR3 is 13 amino acids long. CDR3 nucleotides: TGTGCCAGCAGCTTGGCAGGGGTGGGTGGCTACACCTTC. Translated: CASSLAGVGGYTF. Filled out from reference TRBV5-4 and TRBJ1-2, the complete variable domain reads ETGVTQSPTHLIKTRGQQVTLRCSSQSGHNTVSWYQQALGQGPQFIFQYYREEENGRGNFPPRFSGLQFPNYSSELNVNALELDDSALYLCASSLAGVGGYTFGSGTRLTVV.

This clone was seen a few times. The chain joins TRBV5-4 to TRBJ2-6; 7 bases agree with TRBD1. With V trimmed by 0 bases and J by 2 bases, 5 bases remained unmatched. The CDR3 sequence is 17 residues long. CDR1 is SGHNT, CDR2 YYREEE, per germline (reference sequence). The CDR3 reads CASSLGQGLPGANVLTF. The CDR3 nucleotides read TGTGCCAGCAGCTTGGGACAGGGCCTCCCTGGGGCCAACGTCCTGACTTTC.

The sample holds a few counts of this clone. V and J are TRBV16 and TRBJ1-5; D gene uncertain. V lost 4 bases, J lost 4 bases, and 14 bases lay in between. Looked up from germline, CDR1 is KGHSY and CDR2 is FQNENV. The CDR3 extends over 15 amino acids. The CDR3 region is CASSPMAGRNQPQHF. The CDR3 DNA reads TGTGCCAGCAGCCCTATGGCAGGCCGAAATCAGCCCCAGCATTTT.

This clone was counted between two and nine times. J is TRBJ1-1 and V is TRBV5-1; D unclear. The V end lost 0 bases, the J end lost 3 bases, and 9 bases lay between the germline ends. Germline CDR1 SGHRS, CDR2 YFSETQ. The CDR3 covers 14 residues. In nucleotides, the CDR3 is TGCGCCAGCAGCTTGGCGGGGTTCGACACTGAAGCTTTCTTT. It codes for CASSLAGFDTEAFF.

The chain employs TRBV9 and TRBJ1-1, with D unresolved. This CDR3 spans 15 amino acids. From germline, CDR1 is SGDLS and CDR2 YYNGEE. Deletions cut 0 bases from V and 7 bases from J, with 16 bases between. The CDR3 DNA reads TGTGCCAGCAGCGTAGACGCGGGCCGGGCCCATGAAGCTTTCTTT. The encoded protein is CASSVDAGRAHEAFF.